The present T cell receptor (beta chain) was sequenced within a study of blood T cell repertoires in COVID-19. Study information: The samples span acute and convalescent COVID-19 from the United States, Italy and Spain. PBMCs, B-cell-depleted T cells, or T cells were the source of the cDNA or gDNA that made up the material.

The CDR3 contains 13 residues. V was shortened by 8 bases and J by 5 bases, with 13 bases between the two germline ends. Study processing details: Estimation of nucleated cell counts relied on the amplification of reference gene primers. Data came from immunoSEQ multiplex PCR; TCRdb stores just in-frame clones and leaves some out. For V, J and clone size, that table is used; D and trimming come from the DNA. The sample holds about 250,000 clones, around 90% seen once. The source of this sequence is a man aged 18 to 30 with active or convalescent COVID-19. The chain uses TRBV12-3 or TRBV12-4 and TRBJ2-1, with a possible D match to TRBD2 (5 bases). The sample comprised peripheral blood. This CDR3 reads CASGGLGNNEQFF. The CDR3 DNA reads TGTGCCAGCGGCGGGCTAGGGAACAATGAGCAGTTCTTC.